This T cell receptor beta chain was profiled in a study of shared clonotypes between healthy human individuals. Repertoires were generated with immunoSEQ multiplex PCR, while TCRdb's copy carries only in-frame clones and drops some. This table holds some 2.1 million clones, 95% found once. Trimming shortened V by 2 bases and J by 7 bases, and 8 bases separated the two germline ends. This CDR3 spans 13 amino acids. Germline V gives CDR1 SNHLY, CDR2 FYNNEI. The chain employs TRBV2 and TRBJ1-4; a weak D match, TRBD1 (6 bases). The sample comprised naive CD4+ T cells sorted from blood. This sample's subset: CD45RA+ positively selected. This clonotype originated in a young man in good health. CDR3 residues: CASSEPDSEKLFF. CDR3 sequence (DNA): TGTGCCAGCAGTGAACCGGACAGTGAAAAACTGTTTTTT.